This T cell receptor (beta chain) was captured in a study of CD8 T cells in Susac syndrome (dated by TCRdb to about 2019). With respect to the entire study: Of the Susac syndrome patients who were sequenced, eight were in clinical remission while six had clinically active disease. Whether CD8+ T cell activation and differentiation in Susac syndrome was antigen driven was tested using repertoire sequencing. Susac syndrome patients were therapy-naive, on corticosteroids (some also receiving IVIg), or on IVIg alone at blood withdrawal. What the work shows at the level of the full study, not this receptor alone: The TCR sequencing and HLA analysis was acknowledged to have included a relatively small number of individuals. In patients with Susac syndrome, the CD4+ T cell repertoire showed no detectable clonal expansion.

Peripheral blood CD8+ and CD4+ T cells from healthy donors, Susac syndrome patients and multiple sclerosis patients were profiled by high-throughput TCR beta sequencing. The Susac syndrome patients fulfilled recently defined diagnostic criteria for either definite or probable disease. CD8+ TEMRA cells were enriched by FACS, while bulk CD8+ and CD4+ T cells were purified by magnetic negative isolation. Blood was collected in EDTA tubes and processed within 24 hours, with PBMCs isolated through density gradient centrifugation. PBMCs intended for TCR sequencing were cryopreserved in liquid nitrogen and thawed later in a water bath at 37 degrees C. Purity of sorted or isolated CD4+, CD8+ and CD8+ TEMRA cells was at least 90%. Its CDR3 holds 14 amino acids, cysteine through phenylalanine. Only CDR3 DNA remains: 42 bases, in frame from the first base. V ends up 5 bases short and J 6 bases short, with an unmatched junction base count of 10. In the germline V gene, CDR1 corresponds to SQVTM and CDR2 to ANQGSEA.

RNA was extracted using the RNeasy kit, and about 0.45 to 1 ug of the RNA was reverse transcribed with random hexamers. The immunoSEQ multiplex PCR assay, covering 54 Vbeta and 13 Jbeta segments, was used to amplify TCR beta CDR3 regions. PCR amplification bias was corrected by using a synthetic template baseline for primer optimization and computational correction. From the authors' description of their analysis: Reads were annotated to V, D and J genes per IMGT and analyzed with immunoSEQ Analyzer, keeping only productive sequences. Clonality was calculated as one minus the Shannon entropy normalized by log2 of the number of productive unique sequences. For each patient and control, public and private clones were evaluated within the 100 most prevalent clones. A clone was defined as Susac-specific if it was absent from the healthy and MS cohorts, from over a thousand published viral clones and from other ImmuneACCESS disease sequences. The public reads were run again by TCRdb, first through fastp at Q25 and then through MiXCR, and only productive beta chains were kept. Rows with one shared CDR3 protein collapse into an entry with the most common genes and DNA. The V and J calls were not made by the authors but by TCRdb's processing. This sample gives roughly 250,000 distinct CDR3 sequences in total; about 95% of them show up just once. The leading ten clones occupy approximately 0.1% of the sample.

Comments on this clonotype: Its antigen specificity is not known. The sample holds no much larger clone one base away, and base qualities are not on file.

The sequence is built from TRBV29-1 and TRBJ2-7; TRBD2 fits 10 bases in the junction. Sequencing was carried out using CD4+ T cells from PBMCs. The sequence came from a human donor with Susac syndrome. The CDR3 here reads CSVPKREGLSEQYF. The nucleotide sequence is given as TGCAGCGTTCCAAAGCGGGAGGGCCTCAGCGAGCAGTACTTC.